The table lists the clone carrying this TCR beta chain with a few counts. Antigen: not known. Some clones are missing from TCRdb's copy, which holds only in-frame ones; the method was immunoSEQ multiplex PCR. The sample records 980,000 or so clones, about three quarters being singletons. This record belongs to a study of shared clonotypes between healthy human individuals. Whole-study findings and limits: A few donors had roughly 5.2% of their naive CD4 clonotypes in common. Estimated richness was generally greater in naive than memory subsets. Enrolling few donors narrowed the genetic and exposure-history diversity that was represented.

CD4+ cells yielded CD45RA+ naive and CD45RA-negative memory subsets. CDR1 is MNHNY and CDR2 is SVGAGI in the germline V gene (reference sequence). This CDR3 spans 15 amino acids. Trimming shortened V by 0 bases and J by 3 bases, and 9 bases separated the two germline ends. The V call is TRBV6-6, the J call TRBJ1-5; D is uncertain. The TCR sequence derives from a man aged 18-30 years in good health. The sequenced sample was memory CD4+ T cells sorted from blood. Subset given: CD45RA-negative fraction. This chain's CDR3 is CASSYSTRFNQPQHF. Written as DNA, the CDR3 is TGTGCCAGCAGTTACTCGACACGTTTCAATCAGCCCCAGCATTTT.